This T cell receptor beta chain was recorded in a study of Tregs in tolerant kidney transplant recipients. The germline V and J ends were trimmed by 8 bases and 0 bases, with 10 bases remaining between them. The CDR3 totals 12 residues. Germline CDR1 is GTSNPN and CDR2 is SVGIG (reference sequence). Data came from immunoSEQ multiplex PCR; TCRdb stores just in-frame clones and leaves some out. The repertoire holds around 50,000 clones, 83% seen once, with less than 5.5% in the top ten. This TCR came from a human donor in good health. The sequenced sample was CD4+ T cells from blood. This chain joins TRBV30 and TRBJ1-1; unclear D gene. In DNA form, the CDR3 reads TGTGCCGGAAGTCATATGAACACTGAAGCTTTCTTT. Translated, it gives CAGSHMNTEAFF.